What follows is one T cell receptor beta chain and its context. What it binds is not known. The data derive from a study of shared clonotypes between healthy human individuals. Across the whole study: The donors, a couple of women and a few men, were aged 18 to 49. Study-level points and caveats: Clonotypes that were shared across a few donors made up around 5.5% of naive CD4 clonotypes.

The V gene lost 0 bases and the J gene lost 9 bases, with 16 bases spanning the gap. Germline assignment: CDR1 SGHRS and CDR2 YFSETQ. The CDR3 covers 16 residues. Naive-designated CD8 cells lacked CD45RO, were positively enriched for CCR7, and omitted terminally differentiated effector memory CD45RA+ cells. Deep was the level used in running the assay. Method: immunoSEQ multiplex PCR; TCRdb's copy keeps in-frame clones and lacks some. This table holds around 2,000,000 clones, about 95% found once. Sequenced: naive CD8+ T cells sorted from blood. The V gene is TRBV5-1, the J gene TRBJ1-6, with a tentative D call TRBD1 (5 bases). This TCR was recovered from a man in his late teens or twenties in good health. In DNA form, the CDR3 reads TGCGCCAGCAGCTTGGATTCGGGGCTCGGCGGTTCACCCCTCCACTTT. Translation: CASSLDSGLGGSPLHF.